Below, 28 T cell receptor beta chains from the same sample are listed, as sequenced in a study of T-cell reconstitution after alpha-beta-depleted transplantation in children. TCRbeta library construction was performed incorporating unique molecular identifiers. In TCRdb, the PCR reads were re-called with MiXCR into one record per CDR3 protein. Of 250,000 to 400,000 distinct CDR3 sequences detected, 23% appear once; the ten largest clones hold approximately 11%. The specimen was PBMCs, mostly from graft donor cells, collected 180 days after TCRalphabeta/CD19-depleted stem cell transplant. The receptors derive from a male patient younger than 18 who had a stem cell transplant for acute lymphoblastic leukemia, so the T cells may come from the graft donor.

The V and J genes are TRBV5-1 and TRBJ2-1; TRBD2 agrees at 14 bases. CDR1 is SGHRS and CDR2 is YFSETQ in the germline V gene. Germline trimming cut 6 bases from V and 5 bases from J; bases unmatched to any gene: 19. The CDR3 loop spans 20 amino acids. CDR3 protein: CASTAKGLAGVREGDNEQFF. The DNA for the CDR3 is TGCGCCAGCACCGCCAAGGGACTAGCGGGAGTAAGGGAGGGGGACAATGAGCAGTTCTTC.

V is TRBV12-3 or TRBV12-4 and J is TRBJ2-5; D gene ambiguous. V was trimmed by 3 bases and J by 2 bases, leaving 10 bases between them. This CDR3 comprises 14 residues. The CDR3 protein is CASSFNSQQETQYF. DNA for the CDR3: TGTGCCAGCAGTTTCAACAGCCAGCAAGAGACCCAGTACTTC.

This clonotype turned up a few times. This chain uses TRBV11-2 with TRBJ1-2; TRBD1 might be the D (5 bases). From germline, CDR1 is SGHAT and CDR2 FQNNGV. The CDR3 is made up of 14 amino acids. The V and J ends lost 1 base and 3 bases respectively, with 9 bases between them. CDR3 bases: TGTGCCAGCAGCTTAGTCGGGGGGTACTATGGCTACACCTTC. Its translation is CASSLVGGYYGYTF. The variable domain in full, with the rest retrieved from reference TRBV11-2 and TRBJ1-2, is EAGVAQSPRYKIIEKRQSVAFWCNPISGHATLYWYQQILGQGPKLLIQFQNNGVVDDSQLPKDRFSAERLKGVDSTLKIQPAKLEDSAVYLCASSLVGGYYGYTFGSGTRLTVV.

The table lists this clonotype with a few counts. The rearrangement uses TRBV2 and TRBJ2-1; a weak D match, TRBD2 (6 bases). V was pared by 3 bases and J by 6 bases, with 21 bases between. This CDR3 comprises 17 residues. In germline, CDR1 is SNHLY, CDR2 FYNNEI. The DNA for the CDR3 is TGTGCCAGCAGTGATTTCGGGACTTCTGGGCCGGGCAATGAGCAGTTCTTC. Protein: CASSDFGTSGPGNEQFF.

This clonotype occurred a few times. The chain combines TRBV29-1 with TRBJ2-7; the match to TRBD1 covers 7 bases. CDR1 and CDR2 (germline): SQVTM, ANQGSEA. CDR3 length equals 14 residues. J lost 3 bases, V lost 8 bases, and 13 bases had no gene match. The CDR3 nucleotides read TGCAGCACCAAGACAGGGTCCGGGCGCTACGAGCAGTACTTC. It translates to CSTKTGSGRYEQYF.

This clonotype was seen at least ten times. The chain joins TRBV5-1 to TRBJ2-4; a possible D gene is TRBD2 (5 bases). The CDR3 totals 14 residues. Trimming took off 2 bases at V and 1 base at J, with 7 bases between the two ends. Germline V lookup: CDR1 SGHRS, CDR2 YFSETQ. In DNA, the CDR3 is TGCGCCAGCAGCTTTAGAGGGGCCAAAAACATTCAGTACTTC. Translating gives CASSFRGAKNIQYF.

In regard to this clonotype: This could be a read error, since a much larger clone is one nucleotide away. The DNA of the CDR3 is TGTGCCAGCAGCCTAGTCATCGGGGAGCTGTTTTTT. Translating gives CASSLVIGELFF. The genes are TRBV5-5 and TRBJ2-2; D is unresolved. The length of the CDR3 is 12 residues. The V end was cut by 4 bases, the J end by 7 bases, with 8 bases between. Germline CDR1 and CDR2: SGHKS and YYEKEE (reference sequence).

This clonotype was observed a few times. J is TRBJ2-7 and V is TRBV3-1; perhaps TRBD2 as D (5 bases). The CDR3 has 15 amino acids. The germline V gene encodes CDR1 LGHDT and CDR2 YNNKEL (reference sequence). V was pared by 2 bases and J by 3 bases, with 14 bases between. DNA for the CDR3: TGTGCCAGCAGCCAATCCAGCGGCTCCTTCTACGAGCAGTACTTC. It codes for CASSQSSGSFYEQYF.

The chain has TRBV11-2 and TRBJ1-1; tentative D call: TRBD1 (5 bases). CDR3 length equals 18 residues. Germline CDR1 and CDR2: SGHAT and FQNNGV. The ends were cut back, 3 bases at V and 0 bases at J, with 20 bases in the middle. CDR3 amino acids: CASSFEFSDTFMNTEAFF. The CDR3 DNA sequence: TGTGCCAGCAGCTTCGAGTTTTCGGACACCTTCATGAACACTGAAGCTTTCTTT.

This clonotype showed up just a few times. This rearrangement joins TRBV10-3 to TRBJ2-7; D uncertain. The CDR3 totals 15 residues. Germline lookup yields CDR1 ENHRY and CDR2 SYGVKD. Trimming removed 5 bases at V and 0 bases at J, with 14 bases between. In nucleotides, the CDR3 is TGTGCCATCAGTCAAGTACCCATCCTCTCCTACGAGCAGTACTTC. Translating gives CAISQVPILSYEQYF.

This clonotype showed up just a few times. The chain joins TRBV7-9 to TRBJ1-1; no reliable D call. V lost 2 bases and J lost 0, with 13 bases in between. This CDR3 region has 16 residues. The germline V gene has CDR1 SEHNR and CDR2 FQNEAQ (reference sequence). The CDR3 loop reads CASSLFPGLMNTEAFF. The CDR3 DNA is TGTGCCAGCAGCTTATTTCCCGGCCTCATGAACACTGAAGCTTTCTTT.

The V call is TRBV10-1, the J call TRBJ2-1; D gene unclear. V lost 6 bases to trimming and J lost 6 bases, with 12 bases between them. Germline V lookup: CDR1 WNHNN, CDR2 SYGVQD (reference sequence). The CDR3 contains 13 residues. CDR3 sequence (DNA): TGCGCCAGCAGCGACACGCTAATCAATGAGCAGTTCTTC. Its protein product is CASSDTLINEQFF.

The gene calls are TRBV5-5 and TRBJ2-7; 7 bases are shared with TRBD2. The CDR3 is 15 amino acids. CDR1 is SGHKS, CDR2 YYEKEE, per germline (reference sequence). J gave up 2 bases and V 2 bases, and 7 bases lay outside the gene matches. CDR3 bases: TGTGCCAGCAGCTTCCGGCTAGCGGATACCTACGAGCAGTACTTC. Its translation is CASSFRLADTYEQYF.

The chain employs TRBV27 and TRBJ2-4, with D perhaps TRBD2 (5 bases). The germline V gene has CDR1 MNHEY and CDR2 SMNVEV (reference sequence). The V and J ends lost 2 bases and 1 base respectively, with 12 bases between them. This CDR3 contains 16 residues. The CDR3 here is CASSLGVRGAKNIQYF. In DNA, the CDR3 is TGTGCCAGCAGTTTAGGGGTGCGAGGGGCCAAAAACATTCAGTACTTC.

J is TRBJ2-7 and V is TRBV20-1; 11 positions agree with TRBD1. V was pared by 1 base and J by 3 bases, with 5 bases of the junction left unmatched. This CDR3 is built from 15 residues. The germline gives CDR1 DFQATT, CDR2 SNEGSKA (reference sequence). CDR3 nucleotide sequence: TGCAGTGCTAGAGCCGTGGACAGGGGGCTCTACGAGCAGTACTTC. Translating gives CSARAVDRGLYEQYF.

The J gene is TRBJ1-1, the V gene TRBV25-1, with D possibly TRBD1 on 5 matching bases. With 6 bases removed from V and 2 bases from J, the gap between germline ends came to 10 bases. The CDR3 contains 13 residues. Germline CDR1 MGHDK, CDR2 SYGVNS. Written as DNA, the CDR3 is TGTGCCAGCAGAGCCAGGGTAAACACTGAAGCTTTCTTT. Its translation: CASRARVNTEAFF.

The chain is built from TRBV5-1 and TRBJ2-3; 12 positions agree with TRBD2. Germline V gene sequence: CDR1 SGHRS, CDR2 YFSETQ. CDR3 size: 16 residues. With V trimmed by 7 bases and J by 5 bases, 11 bases remained unmatched. CDR3 residues: CASCPGLAGKGDTQYF. CDR3 in DNA: TGCGCCAGCTGCCCTGGACTAGCGGGAAAAGGAGATACGCAGTATTTT.

The rearrangement links TRBV27 to TRBJ2-5; the D is unclear. This CDR3 is 14 amino acids long. Germline-derived CDR1 and CDR2 are MNHEY and SMNVEV (reference sequence). With 5 bases removed from V and 1 base from J, the gap between germline ends came to 11 bases. The CDR3 sequence: CASSEVNGQETQYF. DNA of the CDR3: TGTGCCAGCAGTGAGGTGAATGGCCAAGAGACCCAGTACTTC.

This clonotype was counted many times. The J gene is TRBJ2-3, the V gene TRBV12-3 or TRBV12-4; no clear D gene. Deletions cut 5 bases from V and 2 bases from J, with 8 bases between. The CDR3 length is 13 residues. The CDR3 region is CASSALTTDTQYF. CDR3 coding DNA: TGTGCCAGCAGTGCCCTGACCACAGATACGCAGTATTTT.

V is TRBV5-1 and J is TRBJ2-7; D possibly corresponds to TRBD2 (6 bases). The CDR3 is made up of 14 amino acids. Germline values: CDR1 SGHRS, CDR2 YFSETQ. Trimming took 7 bases from V and 4 from J, leaving 18 bases between them. The CDR3 sequence: CASPPRGLEYEQYF. The CDR3 coding sequence is TGCGCCAGCCCTCCCCGGGGACTTGAGTACGAGCAGTACTTC.

This chain links TRBV5-1 with TRBJ2-7; 10 nucleotides align to TRBD1. CDR1 and CDR2 from the germline V gene are SGHRS and YFSETQ. CDR3 length: 14 amino acids. The J segment lost 0 bases and the V segment lost 6 bases, leaving 3 bases of the junction unmatched. The CDR3 here is CASTDRGLSYEQYF. The DNA for the CDR3 is TGCGCCAGCACCGACAGGGGGCTCTCCTACGAGCAGTACTTC.

The chain couples TRBV29-1 to TRBJ2-7, with a weak D call TRBD1 (6 bases). The V and J ends lost 1 base and 7 bases respectively, with 14 bases between them. The CDR3 sequence is 13 residues long. Germline V gene lookup returns CDR1 SQVTM and CDR2 ANQGSEA. The CDR3 loop is CSVEGTPGVEQYF. CDR3 bases: TGCAGCGTTGAAGGTACACCAGGGGTGGAGCAGTACTTC.

The chain links TRBV18 to TRBJ2-6; D is uncertain. Germline-derived CDR1 and CDR2 are KGHSH and LQKENI. The CDR3 contains 13 residues. V lost 3 bases, J lost 3 bases, and 3 bases lay in between. CDR3 in DNA: TGTGCCAGCTCACCTGGTGGGGCCAACGTCCTGACTTTC. This codes for CASSPGGANVLTF.

The V and J genes are TRBV15 and TRBJ2-7, with 9 bases matching TRBD1. Germline trimming cut 6 bases from V and 3 bases from J; bases unmatched to any gene: 6. Germline lookup yields CDR1 LNHNV and CDR2 YYDKDF (reference sequence). The CDR3 has 14 residues. This CDR3 reads CATRQTGGIYEQYF. The CDR3, as DNA: TGTGCCACCAGGCAGACAGGGGGGATCTACGAGCAGTACTTC.

CDR3 amino acids: CASSYRQGRETQYF. The CDR3, as DNA: TGTGCCAGCAGTTATCGACAGGGAAGGGAGACCCAGTACTTC. This sequence joins TRBV28 and TRBJ2-5; 7 bases match TRBD1. Germline CDR1 is MDHEN and CDR2 is SYDVKM. The V gene end was trimmed by 4 bases and the J gene end by 5 bases; junction bases not matched to a gene: 7. The CDR3 extends over 14 amino acids.

The chain employs TRBV7-9 and TRBJ2-7; TRBD2 matches at 7 bases. The ends lost 0 bases at V and 0 bases at J; junction bases unmatched: 8. Germline CDR1 is SEHNR and CDR2 is FQNEAQ (reference sequence). The CDR3 is made up of 17 amino acids. This chain's CDR3 is CASSLALGGYYSYEQYF. The CDR3 nucleotides are TGTGCCAGCAGCTTAGCCCTGGGAGGGTATTACTCCTACGAGCAGTACTTC. Drawing the rest from reference TRBV7-9 and TRBJ2-7, the complete variable domain is DTGVSQNPRHKITKRGQNVTFRCDPISEHNRLYWYRQTLGQGPEFLTYFQNEAQLEKSRLLSDRFSAERPKGSFSTLEIQRTEQGDSAMYLCASSLALGGYYSYEQYFGPGTRLTVT.

This clonotype was observed a few times. The chain uses TRBV29-1 and TRBJ2-1; D is unclear. Germline V gene sequence: CDR1 SQVTM, CDR2 ANQGSEA. Trimming left V 2 bases short and J 3 bases short, with 2 bases between. The CDR3 runs 11 residues. CDR3 amino acids: CSVEHYNEQFF. In DNA, the CDR3 is TGCAGCGTTGAACACTACAATGAGCAGTTCTTC.

This clonotype has only a few counts. The rearrangement uses TRBV28 and TRBJ1-5; 9 bases align to TRBD1. Unmatched junction bases numbered 20, after V lost 6 bases and J lost 2 bases. This CDR3 is 20 amino acids long. The germline CDR1 and CDR2 sequences are MDHEN and SYDVKM. In DNA form, the CDR3 reads TGTGCCAGCAGGAGGTTCAGGGACAGGGTTCATGGCGTGGGCAATCAGCCCCAGCATTTT. Protein sequence: CASRRFRDRVHGVGNQPQHF.